Listed here is a single T cell receptor beta chain. TCRdb called the 5' RACE reads again in MiXCR, with one record for every CDR3 protein. The table includes around 1.7 million distinct CDR3 sequences, 25% to 35% detected once. These data come from a study of identical twins. There are 12 residues in the CDR3. The source is a newborn girl in good health. This sequence joins TRBV21-1 and TRBJ1-5; the table calls TRBD1, which could not be checked here. TRBV21-1 is described as a pseudogene. The source material was cord blood. The CDR3 region is CASSKRGQPQHF. In DNA form, the CDR3 reads TGTGCCAGCAGCAAAAGGGGTCAGCCCCAGCATTTT.